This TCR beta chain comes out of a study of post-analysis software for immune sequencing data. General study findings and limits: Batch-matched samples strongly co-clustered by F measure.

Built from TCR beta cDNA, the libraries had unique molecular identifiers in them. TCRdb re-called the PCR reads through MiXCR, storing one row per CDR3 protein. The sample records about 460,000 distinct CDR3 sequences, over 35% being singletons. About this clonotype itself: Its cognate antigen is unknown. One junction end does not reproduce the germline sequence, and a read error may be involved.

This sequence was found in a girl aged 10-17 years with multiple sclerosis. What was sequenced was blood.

CDR3 loop: CASSPNPGGGVNVLTF. CDR3 bases: TGTGCCAGCAGCCCCAACCCAGGGGGCGGGGTCAACGTCCTGACTTTC. The rearrangement uses TRBV7-2 and TRBJ2-6; 8 nucleotides align to TRBD1. Looked up from germline, CDR1 is SGHTA and CDR2 is FQGNSA. The CDR3 runs to 16 residues.